This T cell receptor (beta chain) was captured by sequencing in a study of shared T cell receptors in the human thymus. The CDR3 extends over 10 amino acids. Germline CDR1 and CDR2: LGHNT and FRNRAP. Only in-frame clones appear in the TCRdb table, and some are missing; sequencing was by immunoSEQ multiplex PCR. The sample records hundreds of thousands of clones, around 82% being singletons. Details on this clone: At one end the junction does not follow the germline gene, possibly because of a read error.

These data are also associated with another study on human thymus T cells. That paper adds: Serving as donors were healthy Finnish infants, each of whom was having open corrective surgery for congenital heart defects. Thymus specimens were resections from corrective heart surgery.

The clonotype was recovered from a boy younger than two with a congenital heart defect. The chain couples TRBV12-5 to TRBJ2-7, with a possible D match to TRBD2 (6 bases). Source material: thymocytes. CDR3 sequence reads: CASGLASREF. DNA for the CDR3: TGTGCTAGTGGTTTGGCCTCTCGGGAGTTC.